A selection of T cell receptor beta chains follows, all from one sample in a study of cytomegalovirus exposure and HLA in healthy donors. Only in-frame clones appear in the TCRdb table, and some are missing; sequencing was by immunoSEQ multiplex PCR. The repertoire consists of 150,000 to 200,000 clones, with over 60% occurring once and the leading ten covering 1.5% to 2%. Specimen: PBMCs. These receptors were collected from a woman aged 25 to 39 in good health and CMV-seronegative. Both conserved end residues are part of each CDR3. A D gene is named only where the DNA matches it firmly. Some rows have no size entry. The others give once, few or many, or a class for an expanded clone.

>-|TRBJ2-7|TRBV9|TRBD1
TGTGCCAGCAGCGTATCGGGACAGGGCGGGTACGAGCAGTACTTC
CASSVSGQGGYEQYF
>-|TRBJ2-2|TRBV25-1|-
TGTGCCAGCAGTGAATCATGGGGCCCCCCAACCGGGGAGCTGTTTTTT
CASSESWGPPTGELFF
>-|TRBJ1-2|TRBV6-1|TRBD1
TGTGCCAGCAGTGGGGGGTGGGACAGGGGACGGGCTGGCTACACCTTC
CASSGGWDRGRAGYTF
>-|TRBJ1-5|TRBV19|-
TGTGCCAGTAGTCCTCAGACGGACAGCATCAACAATCAGCCCCAGCATTTT
CASSPQTDSINNQPQHF
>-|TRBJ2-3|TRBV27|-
TGTGCCAGCAGCCCCCTTAGGGGGAGAGGCACAGATACGCAGTATTTT
CASSPLRGRGTDTQYF
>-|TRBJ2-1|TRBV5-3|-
TGTGCCAGAAGGGTGACAGGTCTAAATGAGCAGTTCTTC
CARRVTGLNEQFF
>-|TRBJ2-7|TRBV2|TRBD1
TGTGCCAGCAGCCCCAACAGGGGCACCTACGAGCAGTACTTC
CASSPNRGTYEQYF
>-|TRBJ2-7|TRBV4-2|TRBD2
TGTGCCAGCAGCCAAGATACGCGGCTAGCGGGAGGTGTTTACGAGCAGTACTTC
CASSQDTRLAGGVYEQYF
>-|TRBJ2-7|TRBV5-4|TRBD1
TGTGCCAGCAGCTTGTTCCCTCCGGGACAGGGGGAGCAGTACTTC
CASSLFPPGQGEQYF
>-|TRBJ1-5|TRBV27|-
TGTGCCAGCGGACGACAGCCCCTTGGCAATAGCAATCAGCCCCAGCATTTT
CASGRQPLGNSNQPQHF
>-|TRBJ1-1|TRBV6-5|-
TGTGCCAGCAGTTACTCGCCGCTATCCCTTGAAGCTTTCTTT
CASSYSPLSLEAFF
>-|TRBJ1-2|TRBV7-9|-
TGTGCCAGCAGTTACAGCCCCGGAGGAGGCTACACCTTC
CASSYSPGGGYTF
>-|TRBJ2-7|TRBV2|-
TGTGCCAGCAGTGCGGAGTCCGGGACTCTCTCCTACGAGCAGTACTTC
CASSAESGTLSYEQYF
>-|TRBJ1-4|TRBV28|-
TGTGCCAGCAGTTTATCCCACAGGGCAACTAATGAAAAACTGTTTTTT
CASSLSHRATNEKLFF
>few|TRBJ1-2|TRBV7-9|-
TGTGCCAGCCGTTATGGGGGGTATGGCTACACCTTC
CASRYGGYGYTF